One sample yielded the 21 T cell receptor beta chains listed below, sequenced in a study of OX40 agonist ivuxolimab in advanced cancers. Library generation was performed with the immunoSEQ multiplex PCR assay. TCRdb took this table from immuneACCESS and kept in-frame rearrangements with V and J called. Such tables lack part of the clones; where checked against another copy, unresolved V genes explain under half of the gap, and the rest is unexplained. The sample records over 30,000 clones, more than 65% of which are singletons. The ten largest clones add up to over 8.5% of the sample. The sample in question was CD4+ or CD8+ T cells sorted from blood, obtained in a trial of the OX40 agonist ivuxolimab. The receptors originated from an adult with an advanced solid tumor such as melanoma, head and neck, liver or kidney cancer.

The V call is TRBV14, the J call TRBJ2-7, with unresolved D. In germline, CDR1 is SGHDN, CDR2 FVKESK. Trimming left V 3 bases short and J 0 bases short, with 12 bases between. The CDR3 is 15 amino acids. The CDR3 DNA reads as TGTGCCAGCAGCCAGTCGTGGTGGAACTCCTACGAGCAGTACTTC. The encoded protein is CASSQSWWNSYEQYF.

The chain combines TRBV10-2 with TRBJ1-6; tentative D call: TRBD1 (6 bases). The ends were cut back, 7 bases at V and 10 bases at J, with 14 bases in the middle. Per germline, CDR1 WSHSY and CDR2 SAAADI. There are 13 residues in the CDR3. CDR3 sequence: CASMRTVESPLHF. In DNA form, the CDR3 reads TGCGCCAGCATGAGGACAGTTGAATCACCCCTCCACTTT.

This clone was picked up a small number of times. V is TRBV10-3 and J is TRBJ2-1, with 7 bases fitting TRBD1. The CDR3 extends over 16 amino acids. V shed 1 base and J 5 bases; nucleotides not matched to a gene: 8. From germline, CDR1 is ENHRY and CDR2 SYGVKD. The CDR3 DNA follows: TGTGCCATCAGTGAGTTGAAGACAGGGTCGGACAATGAGCAGTTCTTC. The encoded protein is CAISELKTGSDNEQFF.

This clone was observed a handful of times. This sequence joins TRBV11-2 and TRBJ2-7; 9 nucleotides line up with TRBD2. The J segment lost 4 bases and the V segment lost 0 bases, leaving 4 bases of the junction unmatched. CDR1 is SGHAT, CDR2 FQNNGV, per germline. This CDR3 is 15 amino acids long. This CDR3 is CASSLEPGLAYEQYF. The CDR3 DNA reads TGTGCCAGCAGCTTAGAGCCGGGACTAGCATACGAGCAGTACTTC.

This clone was seen a single time. The chain has TRBV19 and TRBJ1-6, with TRBD1 matching 7 bases. The V gene's germline CDR1 is LNHDA and CDR2 SQIVND (reference sequence). The CDR3 is 13 residues long. J was trimmed by 6 bases and V by 8 bases; bases with no gene match: 4. In DNA, the CDR3 is TGTGCCAGTGGGGACAGACCTAATTCACCCCTCCACTTT. Encoded protein: CASGDRPNSPLHF.

V gene TRBV5-1 combines with J gene TRBJ2-2; D gene ambiguous. Germline-derived CDR1 and CDR2 are SGHRS and YFSETQ. The CDR3 has 17 amino acids. With 1 base removed from V and 2 bases from J, the gap between germline ends came to 15 bases. CDR3 protein: CASSLKVTWPNTGELFF. Written as DNA, the CDR3 is TGCGCCAGCAGCTTGAAGGTTACGTGGCCAAACACCGGGGAGCTGTTTTTT.

This clone has only a few counts. The chain links TRBV10-1 to TRBJ1-6; D possibly corresponds to TRBD1 (6 bases). Germline CDR1 reads WNHNN; CDR2 reads SYGVQD (reference sequence). The CDR3 has 15 residues. Trimming took off 11 bases at V and 0 bases at J, with 14 bases between the two ends. CDR3 region: CAAPQGISYNSPLHF. Written as DNA, the CDR3 is TGCGCCGCACCCCAGGGGATCTCCTATAATTCACCCCTCCACTTT.

The chain carries TRBV29-1 and TRBJ2-7, with 7 nucleotides matching TRBD1. Trimming at V came to 3 bases and at J to 2 bases, leaving 13 bases not matched to a gene. Germline-derived CDR1 and CDR2 are SQVTM and ANQGSEA. This CDR3 region has 16 residues. The CDR3 sequence is CSVESPGTEEAYEQYF. The DNA for the CDR3 is TGCAGCGTTGAGTCACCCGGGACAGAAGAAGCCTACGAGCAGTACTTC.

J is TRBJ2-2 and V is TRBV28; the D is unclear. Germline V gives CDR1 MDHEN, CDR2 SYDVKM. This CDR3 has 16 amino acids. V dropped 5 bases and J dropped 10 bases, with 23 bases sitting between them. The chain's CDR3 is CASSLTDTVGGEELFF. The DNA of the CDR3 is TGTGCCAGCAGTCTGACCGATACCGTTGGTGGCGAGGAGCTGTTTTTT. Based on the CDR3 plus reference TRBV28 and TRBJ2-2, the full variable domain is DVKVTQSSRYLVKRTGEKVFLECVQDMDHENMFWYRQDPGLGLRLIYFSYDVKMKEKGDIPEGYSVSREKKERFSLILESASTNQTSMYLCASSLTDTVGGEELFFGEGSRLTVL.

The CDR3: CASSQPDRDEQYF. In DNA form, the CDR3 reads TGCGCCAGCAGCCAACCCGACAGGGACGAGCAGTACTTC. V and J are TRBV4-1 and TRBJ2-7, with 7 bases fitting TRBD1. Germline V gives CDR1 MGHRA, CDR2 YSYEKL. Trimming took 2 bases from V and 5 from J; bases not matched to a gene: 3. The CDR3 consists of 13 residues.

J is TRBJ2-7 and V is TRBV7-9; unclear D gene. The CDR3 extends over 14 amino acids. V was trimmed by 1 base and J by 0 bases, leaving 7 bases between them. Looked up from germline, CDR1 is SEHNR and CDR2 is FQNEAQ (reference sequence). The chain's CDR3 is CASSLGPSSYEQYF. CDR3 coding DNA: TGTGCCAGCAGCTTAGGTCCCAGCTCCTACGAGCAGTACTTC.

The chain carries TRBV5-6 and TRBJ1-1; 9 bases line up with TRBD1. This CDR3 is 16 amino acids long. J was trimmed by 2 bases and V by 1 base; bases with no gene match: 6. Germline-derived CDR1 and CDR2 are SGHDT and YYEEEE. The CDR3 loop reads CASSLRTGVTNTEAFF. DNA for the CDR3: TGTGCCAGCAGCTTGCGGACAGGGGTTACAAACACTGAAGCTTTCTTT. Complete variable domain (other parts from reference TRBV5-6 and TRBJ1-1): DAGVTQSPTHLIKTRGQQVTLRCSPKSGHDTVSWYQQALGQGPQFIFQYYEEEERQRGNFPDRFSGHQFPNYSSELNVNALLLGDSALYLCASSLRTGVTNTEAFFGQGTRLTVV.

V usage is TRBV5-1 and J usage is TRBJ1-2; a possible D gene is TRBD1 (6 bases). CDR3 size: 14 residues. V lost 3 bases to trimming and J lost 8 bases, with 17 bases between them. The germline V gene has CDR1 SGHRS and CDR2 YFSETQ. As DNA, the CDR3 is TGCGCCAGCAGCTCCCTGGGGACAACTGGAGGCTACACCTTC. Residues: CASSSLGTTGGYTF. The full variable domain, its missing parts supplied by reference TRBV5-1 and TRBJ1-2, is KAGVTQTPRYLIKTRGQQVTLSCSPISGHRSVSWYQQTPGQGLQFLFEYFSETQRNKGNFPGRFSGRQFSNSRSEMNVSTLELGDSALYLCASSSLGTTGGYTFGSGTRLTVV.

The J gene is TRBJ1-1, the V gene TRBV5-6; D unresolved. This CDR3 comprises 15 residues. V lost 0 bases to trimming and J lost 4 bases, with 13 bases between them. CDR1 and CDR2 from the germline V gene are SGHDT and YYEEEE. This CDR3 is CASSLVVNIGTEAFF. CDR3 sequence (DNA): TGTGCCAGCAGCTTGGTGGTTAATATTGGCACTGAAGCTTTCTTT.

Here the CDR3 reads CASSLADGGATQPQHF. For the CDR3, the DNA is TGTGCCAGCAGCTTGGCCGACGGCGGGGCCACCCAGCCCCAGCATTTT. The chain uses TRBV5-6 and TRBJ1-5; D is possibly TRBD1 (5 bases). This CDR3 spans 16 amino acids. Germline V gene lookup returns CDR1 SGHDT and CDR2 YYEEEE. V dropped 0 bases and J dropped 7 bases, with 17 bases sitting between them.

The gene calls are TRBV10-3 and TRBJ2-3, with a tentative D call TRBD1 (6 bases). The CDR3 has 13 amino acids. V lost 8 bases to trimming and J lost 2 bases, with 11 bases between them. Germline-derived CDR1 and CDR2 are ENHRY and SYGVKD. The CDR3 reads CAIGDTLTDTQYF. CDR3 DNA: TGTGCCATCGGGGACACCCTCACAGATACGCAGTATTTT.

The rearrangement uses TRBV5-8 and TRBJ2-5, with 8 bases fitting TRBD2. V lost 1 base to trimming and J lost 4 bases; unmatched junction nucleotides: 0. In germline, CDR1 is SGHTS, CDR2 YDEGEE. The CDR3 covers 13 residues. CDR3 in DNA: TGTGCCAGCAGCTTGAGCGGGGGAGAGACCCAGTACTTC. This codes for CASSLSGGETQYF.

The chain couples TRBV5-1 to TRBJ2-5; maybe TRBD2 (6 bases). The CDR3 consists of 15 residues. The germline V gene encodes CDR1 SGHRS and CDR2 YFSETQ. The V end was cut by 4 bases, the J end by 5 bases, with 18 bases between. CDR3 in DNA: TGCGCCAGCAGCGGGCGACTAGATGGGTTGGAGACCCAGTACTTC. This sequence encodes CASSGRLDGLETQYF.

This chain joins TRBV2 and TRBJ1-5; D is uncertain. Trimming shortened V by 3 bases and J by 4 bases, and 7 bases separated the two germline ends. The CDR3 length is 13 residues. CDR1 is SNHLY, CDR2 FYNNEI, per germline. CDR3 DNA: TGTGCCAGCAGTGATAGCGCGAATCAGCCCCAGCATTTT. Its protein product is CASSDSANQPQHF. Full variable domain (missing parts from reference TRBV2 and TRBJ1-5): EPEVTQTPSHQVTQMGQEVILRCVPISNHLYFYWYRQILGQKVEFLVSFYNNEISEKSEIFDDQFSVERPDGSNFTLKIRSTKLEDSAMYFCASSDSANQPQHFGDGTRLSIL.

The V call is TRBV7-3, the J call TRBJ1-1; D is uncertain. This CDR3 contains 13 residues. The germline V gene has CDR1 SGHTA and CDR2 FQGTGA. The ends were cut back, 0 bases at V and 2 bases at J, with 4 bases in the middle. This CDR3 is CASSLTANTEAFF. The CDR3 bases are TGTGCCAGCAGCTTAACAGCAAACACTGAAGCTTTCTTT.

The chain links TRBV28 to TRBJ2-5, with TRBD2 matching over 7 bases. The CDR3 covers 14 residues. The trim removed 5 bases at V and 3 bases at J, leaving 6 bases unmatched. CDR1 and CDR2 (germline): MDHEN, SYDVKM. The CDR3 coding sequence is TGTGCCAGCAGTCCCTTGGGGGGGGAAGAGACCCAGTACTTC. It yields the protein CASSPLGGEETQYF.